The 31 T cell receptor beta chains below come from one sample, sequenced in a study of T cells after yellow fever vaccination. Using its own MiXCR run on the 5' RACE reads, TCRdb lists one record per CDR3 protein. The table includes 250,000 or so distinct CDR3 sequences, 3.6% detected once. The sequencing used PBMCs, collected 15 days after the yellow fever booster vaccination. These receptors were taken from a young man who received the YFV17D yellow fever vaccine.

The sample holds many counts of this clonotype. J is TRBJ2-3 and V is TRBV5-6, with 10 bases identical to TRBD2. The length of the CDR3 is 14 residues. Germline CDR1 and CDR2: SGHDT and YYEEEE. Trimming at V came to 1 base and at J to 10 bases, leaving 6 bases not matched to a gene. CDR3 in amino acids: CASSLLLAGSAQYF. The DNA for the CDR3 is TGTGCCAGCAGCTTGTTACTAGCGGGATCAGCGCAGTATTTT.

In its sample, this clonotype was seen a few times. This chain connects TRBV29-1 to TRBJ2-3, with D possibly TRBD2 on 6 matching bases. The CDR3 sequence is 15 residues long. Germline V gene lookup returns CDR1 SQVTM and CDR2 ANQGSEA. V was shortened by 3 bases and J by 4 bases, with 17 bases between the two germline ends. For the CDR3, the DNA is TGCAGCGTTGATAGGACCGGCGGGGAGTCAGATACGCAGTATTTT. This codes for CSVDRTGGESDTQYF.

This clonotype was seen ten or more times. The chain links TRBV5-6 to TRBJ2-2; D uncertain. The length of the CDR3 is 14 residues. Germline V lookup: CDR1 SGHDT, CDR2 YYEEEE. The V end was cut by 5 bases, the J end by 7 bases, with 15 bases between. In DNA, the CDR3 is TGTGCCAGCAGGGACCCGTTCTCAGGCGGGGAGCTGTTTTTT. This translates into CASRDPFSGGELFF. The whole variable domain, remainder taken from reference TRBV5-6 and TRBJ2-2, is DAGVTQSPTHLIKTRGQQVTLRCSPKSGHDTVSWYQQALGQGPQFIFQYYEEEERQRGNFPDRFSGHQFPNYSSELNVNALLLGDSALYLCASRDPFSGGELFFGEGSRLTVL.

This clonotype was seen at least ten times. The chain recombines TRBV28 with TRBJ1-1; D is unresolved. The CDR3 consists of 15 residues. Deletions cut 7 bases from V and 0 bases from J, with 15 bases between. CDR1 and CDR2 (germline): MDHEN, SYDVKM. In nucleotides, the CDR3 is TGTGCCAGCACCCTTGGACGGATTTTGAACACTGAAGCTTTCTTT. This gives the protein CASTLGRILNTEAFF.

This clonotype was detected ten times or more. CDR3 in amino acids: CASSLGGRGDPETQYF. CDR3 in DNA: TGTGCCAGCAGCTTGGGAGGGCGAGGCGATCCAGAGACCCAGTACTTC. The chain carries TRBV5-6 and TRBJ2-5, with a possible D match to TRBD2 (5 bases). V was trimmed by 0 bases and J by 4 bases, leaving 16 bases between them. Germline V gene sequence: CDR1 SGHDT, CDR2 YYEEEE. The CDR3 runs to 16 residues.

This clonotype was seen ten or more times. This chain joins TRBV7-2 and TRBJ1-2, with 8 bases lining up with TRBD1. CDR1 and CDR2 from the germline V gene are SGHTA and FQGNSA. The CDR3 covers 14 residues. V lost 5 bases to trimming and J lost 7 bases; unmatched junction nucleotides: 9. This CDR3 is CASSLGQGIGGYTF. CDR3 nucleotides: TGTGCCAGCAGCCTCGGACAGGGTATTGGTGGCTACACCTTC.

Remarks on this clonotype: Given a much more abundant clone one base away, this may be a read error. The J gene is TRBJ2-2, the V gene TRBV7-6, with 8 bases aligning to TRBD2. Germline V gene sequence: CDR1 SGHVS, CDR2 FNYEAQ. Losses at the gene ends were 5 bases for V and 3 bases for J; bases not matched to a gene: 11. This CDR3 has 17 amino acids. CDR3 loop: CASSLALAGFHTGELFF. The CDR3 coding sequence is TGTGCCAGCAGCCTCGCCCTAGCGGGCTTTCACACCGGGGAGCTGTTTTTT. Combining the CDR3 with reference TRBV7-6 and TRBJ2-2 gives the whole variable domain GAGVSQSPRYKVTKRGQDVALRCDPISGHVSLYWYRQALGQGPEFLTYFNYEAQQDKSGLPNDRFSAERPEGSISTLTIQRTEQRDSAMYRCASSLALAGFHTGELFFGEGSRLTVL.

Ten or more counts support this clonotype. The chain has TRBV19 and TRBJ1-2; D is unresolved. The germline V and J ends were trimmed by 3 bases and 0 bases, with 11 bases remaining between them. CDR1 is LNHDA and CDR2 is SQIVND in the germline V gene (reference sequence). The CDR3 length is 15 residues. DNA of the CDR3: TGTGCCAGTAGTATTATTGACGGACCTAACTATGGCTACACCTTC. This sequence encodes CASSIIDGPNYGYTF.

This clonotype was counted many times. V is TRBV5-5 and J is TRBJ1-6; D gene uncertain. Germline V lookup: CDR1 SGHKS, CDR2 YYEKEE (reference sequence). The CDR3 sequence is 15 residues long. V lost 4 bases and J 5 bases, leaving 13 bases between the germline ends. The CDR3 region has the DNA TGTGCCAGCAGCCTTCTACCCGGAGATAATTCACCCCTCCACTTT. It yields the protein CASSLLPGDNSPLHF. Drawing the rest from reference TRBV5-5 and TRBJ1-6, the complete variable domain is DAGVTQSPTHLIKTRGQQVTLRCSPISGHKSVSWYQQVLGQGPQFIFQYYEKEERGRGNFPDRFSARQFPNYSSELNVNALLLGDSALYLCASSLLPGDNSPLHFGNGTRLTVT.

This clonotype was picked up many times. The chain couples TRBV12-3 or TRBV12-4 to TRBJ1-5, with TRBD1 matching 11 bases. The CDR3 loop spans 14 amino acids. Trimming cost V 7 bases and J 7 bases; bases outside gene matches: 6. The CDR3 DNA is TGTGCCAGCACGGGACAGGGGGTGGAACAGCCCCAGCATTTT. The encoded protein is CASTGQGVEQPQHF.

This clonotype was picked up many times. V usage is TRBV3-1 and J usage is TRBJ1-3, with TRBD1 matching over 9 bases. The junction had 9 bases not matched to a gene; V was cut back by 3 bases and J by 0 bases. Germline V gives CDR1 LGHDT, CDR2 YNNKEL (reference sequence). The CDR3 totals 18 residues. The CDR3 here is CASSQSLGTGISGNTIYF. The CDR3 DNA is TGTGCCAGCAGCCAGAGTCTCGGGACAGGGATCTCTGGAAACACCATATATTTT.

At least ten counts were recorded for this clonotype. V is TRBV5-1 and J is TRBJ2-5, with 7 bases fitting TRBD1. Germline V CDR1 and CDR2: SGHRS, YFSETQ. The CDR3 consists of 14 residues. The V and J ends lost 5 bases and 4 bases, in that order; junction bases with no gene match: 8. The CDR3 coding sequence is TGCGCCAGCAGAATACAGGGGTCCTCAGAGACCCAGTACTTC. It yields the protein CASRIQGSSETQYF.

This sequence joins TRBV4-3 and TRBJ1-2; 7 bases are a match to TRBD1. Germline lookup yields CDR1 LGHNA and CDR2 YSLEER. The CDR3 has 18 residues. With 3 bases clipped from V and 4 bases from J, the junction kept 17 bases outside the gene matches. The DNA for the CDR3 is TGCGCCAGCAGCCACTCAACAGACAGGGTTCATATGCGCTATGGCTACACCTTC. Amino acids: CASSHSTDRVHMRYGYTF.

This clonotype was seen at least ten times. The V gene is TRBV12-3 or TRBV12-4, the J gene TRBJ1-4, with D hard to call. V shed 6 bases and J shed 0 bases, with 11 bases lying between them. This CDR3 is 15 amino acids long. CDR3 sequence: CASRPGVSTNEKLFF. The DNA for the CDR3 is TGTGCCAGCAGACCCGGGGTTTCAACTAATGAAAAACTGTTTTTT.

In this sample, this clonotype turned up many times. J is TRBJ2-1 and V is TRBV14, with 10 bases that match TRBD2. The V gene end was trimmed by 4 bases and the J gene end by 8 bases; junction bases not matched to a gene: 14. Germline lookup yields CDR1 SGHDN and CDR2 FVKESK. This CDR3 is built from 17 residues. CDR3 DNA: TGTGCCAGCAGCCCGTCGAGCGGGGGGGCCGGGAGACATGAGCAGTTCTTC. Its translation is CASSPSSGGAGRHEQFF. Looking up the rest from reference TRBV14 and TRBJ2-1 gives the full variable domain: EAGVTQFPSHSVIEKGQTVTLRCDPISGHDNLYWYRRVMGKEIKFLLHFVKESKQDESGMPNNRFLAERTGGTYSTLKVQPAELEDSGVYFCASSPSSGGAGRHEQFFGPGTRLTVL.

The chain is built from TRBV9 and TRBJ1-1, with D unclear. V lost 4 bases, J lost 6 bases, and 13 bases lay in between. Germline CDR1 and CDR2: SGDLS and YYNGEE. This CDR3 region has 13 residues. CDR3 coding DNA: TGTGCCAGCAGCCGGGGTGGAAGCGCTGAAGCTTTCTTT. As protein: CASSRGGSAEAFF. The whole variable domain, filled in from reference TRBV9 and TRBJ1-1, reads DSGVTQTPKHLITATGQRVTLRCSPRSGDLSVYWYQQSLDQGLQFLIQYYNGEERAKGNILERFSAQQFPDLHSELNLSSLELGDSALYFCASSRGGSAEAFFGQGTRLTVV.

This clonotype was counted ten times or more. This sequence joins TRBV5-5 and TRBJ2-2, with D possibly TRBD1 on 6 matching bases. Per germline, CDR1 SGHKS and CDR2 YYEKEE (reference sequence). V was pared by 5 bases and J by 6 bases, with 17 bases between. The CDR3 sequence is 15 residues long. CDR3 sequence reads: CASSQQGFNPGELFF. The DNA of the CDR3 is TGTGCCAGCAGTCAACAGGGTTTCAATCCCGGGGAGCTGTTTTTT.

This clonotype occurred many times. The V and J genes are TRBV3-1 and TRBJ2-5; D may be TRBD2 (5 bases). Germline CDR1 and CDR2: LGHDT and YNNKEL (reference sequence). The CDR3 runs 13 residues. The V and J ends lost 10 bases and 1 base respectively, with 13 bases between them. The CDR3 DNA is TGTGCCACCGCCAGTGAGGGCCAAGAGACCCAGTACTTC. Residues: CATASEGQETQYF.

This clonotype was counted many times. The chain is built from TRBV5-1 and TRBJ2-3; D is unresolved. The CDR3 sequence is 15 residues long. CDR1 is SGHRS, CDR2 YFSETQ, per germline. V lost 0 bases and J lost 0, with 8 bases in between. The chain's CDR3 is CASSLATLSTDTQYF. The CDR3, as DNA: TGCGCCAGCAGCTTGGCGACACTAAGCACAGATACGCAGTATTTT.

This clonotype was counted many times. The genes are TRBV27 and TRBJ1-6, with TRBD1 matching over 10 bases. The CDR3 is 22 residues long. With 3 bases clipped from V and 2 bases from J, the junction kept 19 bases outside the gene matches. Germline V lookup: CDR1 MNHEY, CDR2 SMNVEV (reference sequence). The CDR3 DNA reads as TGTGCCAGCAGTTTGACAGGGGGCGTTAAAGGTTTTGACATTCCCTATAATTCACCCCTCCACTTT. This gives the protein CASSLTGGVKGFDIPYNSPLHF.

This clonotype has at least ten counts. The V and J genes are TRBV4-1 and TRBJ1-1; D perhaps matches TRBD1 (5 bases). The V gene's germline CDR1 is MGHRA and CDR2 YSYEKL. The CDR3 is 15 residues long. V was shortened by 1 base and J by 4 bases, with 13 bases between the two germline ends. DNA of the CDR3: TGCGCCAGCAGCCAAGGGCCGGGTGGGGGCACTGAAGCTTTCTTT. Protein: CASSQGPGGGTEAFF.

Many counts were recorded for this clonotype. This chain links TRBV3-1 with TRBJ2-5, with a weak D call TRBD1 (6 bases). CDR3 length equals 11 residues. Trimming removed 4 bases at V and 11 bases at J, with 11 bases between. Germline V lookup: CDR1 LGHDT, CDR2 YNNKEL (reference sequence). The CDR3 nucleotides are TGTGCCAGCAGCCTCGGGACACGGCAGTACTTC. Its translation is CASSLGTRQYF.

This clonotype was detected ten times or more. The J gene is TRBJ2-4, the V gene TRBV20-1; TRBD2 matches at 9 bases. The V gene end was trimmed by 1 base and the J gene end by 3 bases; junction bases not matched to a gene: 10. Germline CDR1 and CDR2: DFQATT and SNEGSKA (reference sequence). This CDR3 spans 17 amino acids. The CDR3 region is CSARVAGGRSGKNIQYF. CDR3 nucleotide sequence: TGCAGTGCTAGAGTTGCGGGGGGGCGGTCTGGCAAAAACATTCAGTACTTC.

This clonotype was detected ten times or more. The chain recombines TRBV28 with TRBJ2-1; 15 bases are shared with TRBD2. Germline V gene data show CDR1 as MDHEN and CDR2 as SYDVKM. The CDR3 is 15 amino acids. Losses at the gene ends were 4 bases for V and 8 bases for J; bases not matched to a gene: 3. Here the CDR3 DNA reads TGTGCCAGCAGTTCCGGACTAGCGGGGGGGTATGAGCAGTTCTTC. Translated: CASSSGLAGGYEQFF.

This clonotype has ten or more counts. The genes are TRBV20-1 and TRBJ2-7; 11 bases line up with TRBD1. CDR3 length: 13 amino acids. From germline, CDR1 is DFQATT and CDR2 SNEGSKA (reference sequence). V trimming: 5 bases; J trimming: 3 bases; junction bases outside the gene matches: 3. In DNA form, the CDR3 reads TGCAGTGCTGGGGGACAGGGGGTCTACGAGCAGTACTTC. Translating gives CSAGGQGVYEQYF.

This clonotype has only a few counts. This chain uses TRBV11-3 with TRBJ2-1; 7 bases match TRBD2. CDR1 SGHNT and CDR2 YENEEA come from the germline V gene. The CDR3 has 16 amino acids. Unmatched junction bases numbered 14, after V lost 5 bases and J lost 7 bases. CDR3: CASSPGGDYEENEQFF. The CDR3 DNA reads as TGTGCCAGCAGCCCCGGCGGGGACTACGAAGAGAATGAGCAGTTCTTC.

This clonotype has only a few counts. The rearrangement links TRBV14 to TRBJ2-5, with no clear D. The germline gives CDR1 SGHDN, CDR2 FVKESK. V lost 4 bases to trimming and J lost 1 base, with 13 bases between them. This CDR3 spans 15 amino acids. Here the CDR3 reads CASSPHSDSQETQYF. The CDR3 DNA reads TGTGCCAGCAGCCCCCACTCGGATTCCCAAGAGACCCAGTACTTC. The full variable domain, with the rest looked up from reference TRBV14 and TRBJ2-5, is EAGVTQFPSHSVIEKGQTVTLRCDPISGHDNLYWYRRVMGKEIKFLLHFVKESKQDESGMPNNRFLAERTGGTYSTLKVQPAELEDSGVYFCASSPHSDSQETQYFGPGTRLLVL.

At least ten counts were recorded for this clonotype. The chain uses TRBV7-2 and TRBJ1-1; 9 bases align to TRBD1. CDR3 length: 14 amino acids. V shed 5 bases, J shed 4 bases, and the junction held 5 bases outside the gene matches. Germline CDR1 is SGHTA and CDR2 is FQGNSA. In DNA, the CDR3 is TGTGCCAGCAGCCTACAGGGGGCCTCCACTGAAGCTTTCTTT. It specifies CASSLQGASTEAFF.

Ten or more counts support this clonotype. This chain uses TRBV20-1 with TRBJ1-3; D is unclear. Trimming took off 2 bases at V and 4 bases at J, with 12 bases between the two ends. Germline-derived CDR1 and CDR2 are DFQATT and SNEGSKA (reference sequence). CDR3 size: 14 residues. This CDR3 reads CSARRPLGGNTIYF. The CDR3 DNA sequence: TGCAGTGCTAGACGCCCACTCGGCGGAAACACCATATATTTT.

This clonotype was observed many times. The chain employs TRBV5-6 and TRBJ1-2; tentatively, D is TRBD1 (5 bases). The V end lost 0 bases, the J end lost 7 bases, and 7 bases lay between the germline ends. This CDR3 has 12 amino acids. Per germline, CDR1 SGHDT and CDR2 YYEEEE. In nucleotides, the CDR3 is TGTGCCAGCAGCTTGGCCGACAGTGGCTACACCTTC. Its translation is CASSLADSGYTF.

Comment on this clonotype: This clone may be a read error of a much larger clone one base away. This sequence joins TRBV7-2 and TRBJ1-1; a possible D gene is TRBD1 (5 bases). The CDR3 runs 13 residues. Germline V CDR1 and CDR2: SGHTA, FQGNSA. As DNA, the CDR3 is TGTGCCAGCAGCTTATCGTGGGGCACTAAAGCTTTCTTT. Translating gives CASSLSWGTKAFF.